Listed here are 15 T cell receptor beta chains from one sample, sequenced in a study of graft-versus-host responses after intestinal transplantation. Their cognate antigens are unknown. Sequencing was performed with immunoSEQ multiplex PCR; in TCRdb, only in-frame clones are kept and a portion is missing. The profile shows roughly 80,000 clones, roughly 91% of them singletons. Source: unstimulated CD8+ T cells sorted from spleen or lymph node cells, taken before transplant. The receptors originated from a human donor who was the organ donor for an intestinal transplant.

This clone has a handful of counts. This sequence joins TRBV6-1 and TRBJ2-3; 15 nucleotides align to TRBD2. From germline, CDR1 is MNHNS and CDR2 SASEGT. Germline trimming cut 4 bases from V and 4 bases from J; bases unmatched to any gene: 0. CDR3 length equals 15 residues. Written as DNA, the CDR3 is TGTGCCAGCAGTGGGACTAGCGGGGGGGCAGATACGCAGTATTTT. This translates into CASSGTSGGADTQYF.

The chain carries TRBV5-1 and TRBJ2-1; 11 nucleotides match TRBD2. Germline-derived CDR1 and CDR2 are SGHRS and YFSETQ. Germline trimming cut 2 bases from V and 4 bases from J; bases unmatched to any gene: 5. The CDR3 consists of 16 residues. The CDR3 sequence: CASSLETSGAYNEQFF. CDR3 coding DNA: TGCGCCAGCAGCTTAGAGACTAGCGGGGCATACAATGAGCAGTTCTTC.

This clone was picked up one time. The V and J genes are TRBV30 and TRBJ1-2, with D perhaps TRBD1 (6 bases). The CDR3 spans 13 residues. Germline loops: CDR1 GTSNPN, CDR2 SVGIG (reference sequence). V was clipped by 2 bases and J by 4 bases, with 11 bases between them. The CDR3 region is CAWSMDRPYGYTF. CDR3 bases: TGTGCCTGGAGTATGGACAGACCCTATGGCTACACCTTC. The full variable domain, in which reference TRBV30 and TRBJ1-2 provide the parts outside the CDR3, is SQTIHQWPATLVQPVGSPLSLECTVEGTSNPNLYWYRQAAGRGLQLLFYSVGIGQISSEVPQNLSASRPQDRQFILSSKKLLLSDSGFYLCAWSMDRPYGYTFGSGTRLTVV.

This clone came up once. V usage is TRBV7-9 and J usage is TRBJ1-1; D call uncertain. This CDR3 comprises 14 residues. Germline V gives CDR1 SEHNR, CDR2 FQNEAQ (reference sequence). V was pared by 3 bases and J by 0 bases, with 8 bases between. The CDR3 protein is CASSLSELNTEAFF. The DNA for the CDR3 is TGTGCCAGCAGCTTGAGCGAATTGAACACTGAAGCTTTCTTT.

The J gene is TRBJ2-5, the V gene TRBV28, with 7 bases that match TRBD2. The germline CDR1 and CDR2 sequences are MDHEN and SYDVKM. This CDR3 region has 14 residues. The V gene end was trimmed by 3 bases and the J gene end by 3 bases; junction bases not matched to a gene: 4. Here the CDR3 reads CASSLGLAEETQYF. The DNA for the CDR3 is TGTGCCAGCAGTTTGGGGCTAGCGGAAGAGACCCAGTACTTC.

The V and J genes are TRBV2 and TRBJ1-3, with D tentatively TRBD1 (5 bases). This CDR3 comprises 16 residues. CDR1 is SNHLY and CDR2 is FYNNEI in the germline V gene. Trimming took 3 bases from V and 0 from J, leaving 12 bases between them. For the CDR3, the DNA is TGTGCCAGCAGTGACGCAGGGATAAGCTCTGGAAACACCATATATTTT. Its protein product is CASSDAGISSGNTIYF.

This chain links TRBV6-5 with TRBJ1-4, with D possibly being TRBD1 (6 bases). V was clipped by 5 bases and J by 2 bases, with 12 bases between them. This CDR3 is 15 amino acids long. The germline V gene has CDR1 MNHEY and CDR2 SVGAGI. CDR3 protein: CASSTMTGTNEKLFF. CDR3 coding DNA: TGTGCCAGCAGTACGATGACAGGCACTAATGAAAAACTGTTTTTT.

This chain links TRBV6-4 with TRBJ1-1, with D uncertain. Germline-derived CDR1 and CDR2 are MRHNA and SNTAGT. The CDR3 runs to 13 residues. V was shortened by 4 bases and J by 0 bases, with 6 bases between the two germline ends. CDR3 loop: CASSVRMNTEAFF. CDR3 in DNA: TGTGCCAGCAGTGTCAGGATGAACACTGAAGCTTTCTTT.

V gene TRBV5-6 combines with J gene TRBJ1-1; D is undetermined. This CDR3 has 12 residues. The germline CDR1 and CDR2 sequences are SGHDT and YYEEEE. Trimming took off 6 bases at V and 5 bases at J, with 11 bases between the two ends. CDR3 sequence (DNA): TGTGCCAGCAACTTCATCGGGACTGAAGCTTTCTTT. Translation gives CASNFIGTEAFF.

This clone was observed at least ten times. The CDR3 nucleotides are TGTGCCAGCAGCACGGACAGGGTCAGCAATCAGCCCCAGCATTTT. This encodes CASSTDRVSNQPQHF. The rearrangement joins TRBV7-8 to TRBJ1-5; 8 nucleotides line up with TRBD1. V lost 5 bases and J lost 1; bases outside the gene matches: 4. The germline V gene encodes CDR1 SGHVS and CDR2 FQNEAQ. The CDR3 has 15 residues.

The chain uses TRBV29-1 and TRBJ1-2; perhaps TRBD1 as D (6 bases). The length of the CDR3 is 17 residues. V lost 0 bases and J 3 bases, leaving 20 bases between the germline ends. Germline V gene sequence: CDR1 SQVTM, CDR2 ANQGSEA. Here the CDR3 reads CSVEDLLLGGADYGYTF. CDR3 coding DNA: TGCAGCGTTGAAGATCTTCTTCTGGGGGGCGCGGACTATGGCTACACCTTC.

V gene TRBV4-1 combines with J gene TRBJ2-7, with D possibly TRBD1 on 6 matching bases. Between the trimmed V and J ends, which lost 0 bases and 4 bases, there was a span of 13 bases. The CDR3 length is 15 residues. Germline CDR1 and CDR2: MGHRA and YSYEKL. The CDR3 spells CASSQDPGQFYEQYF. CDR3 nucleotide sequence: TGCGCCAGCAGCCAAGATCCGGGACAATTTTACGAGCAGTACTTC.

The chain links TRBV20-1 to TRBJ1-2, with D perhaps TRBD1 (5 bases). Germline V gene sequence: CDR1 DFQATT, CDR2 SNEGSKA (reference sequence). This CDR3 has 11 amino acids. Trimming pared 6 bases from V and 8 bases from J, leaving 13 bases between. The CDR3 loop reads CSAAQGGGYTF. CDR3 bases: TGCAGTGCAGCGCAGGGTGGAGGCTACACCTTC.

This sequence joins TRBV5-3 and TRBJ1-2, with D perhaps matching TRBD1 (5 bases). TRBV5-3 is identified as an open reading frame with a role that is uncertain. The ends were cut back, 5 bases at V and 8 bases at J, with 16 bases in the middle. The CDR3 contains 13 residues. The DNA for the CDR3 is TGTGCCAGAAGTCCCAGGGTCCTGGGGGGCTACACCTTC. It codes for CARSPRVLGGYTF.

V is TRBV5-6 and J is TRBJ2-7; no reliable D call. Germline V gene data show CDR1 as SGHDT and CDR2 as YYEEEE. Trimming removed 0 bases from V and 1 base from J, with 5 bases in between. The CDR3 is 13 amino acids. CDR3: CASSLAASYEQYF. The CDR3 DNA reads TGTGCCAGCAGCTTGGCGGCTTCCTACGAGCAGTACTTC.